These 30 T cell receptor beta chains were all obtained from the same sample, sequenced in a study of identical twins. One entry per CDR3 protein, called by TCRdb with MiXCR from the 5' RACE reads. The repertoire has approximately 590,000 distinct CDR3 sequences, approximately 9.6% of them found once; the top ten carry around 3.1%. A further study also used this sample, focusing on yellow fever vaccine responses in identical twins.

The sample comprised PBMCs. The receptors stem from a woman aged 18-30 years in good health.

Many counts were recorded for this clonotype. V and J are TRBV5-1 and TRBJ2-5; D unclear. CDR3 length equals 15 residues. Trimming took off 4 bases at V and 2 bases at J, with 15 bases between the two ends. Per the germline V gene, CDR1 is SGHRS and CDR2 is YFSETQ. CDR3 nucleotide sequence: TGCGCCAGCAGCCTTGATTTGGGGAAACAAGAGACCCAGTACTTC. Residues: CASSLDLGKQETQYF.

This clonotype was counted many times. The chain carries TRBV5-5 and TRBJ2-3, with D uncertain. Germline values: CDR1 SGHKS, CDR2 YYEKEE (reference sequence). The CDR3 has 17 residues. V gave up 3 bases and J gave up 2 bases, with 19 bases separating them. CDR3: CASSSLSLTEFTDTQYF. In DNA form, the CDR3 reads TGTGCCAGCAGCTCATTGAGTCTGACCGAATTCACAGATACGCAGTATTTT. The full variable domain, rest sourced from reference TRBV5-5 and TRBJ2-3, is DAGVTQSPTHLIKTRGQQVTLRCSPISGHKSVSWYQQVLGQGPQFIFQYYEKEERGRGNFPDRFSARQFPNYSSELNVNALLLGDSALYLCASSSLSLTEFTDTQYFGPGTRLTVL.

This clonotype was recorded a few times. The rearrangement uses TRBV5-1 and TRBJ2-3; D ambiguous. Germline V gives CDR1 SGHRS, CDR2 YFSETQ. The V end was cut by 1 base, the J end by 0 bases, with 9 bases between. The CDR3 is 15 residues long. The CDR3, as DNA: TGCGCCAGCAGCTTGACGGGCCATAGCACAGATACGCAGTATTTT. As protein: CASSLTGHSTDTQYF.

This clonotype was seen more than once but under ten times. The rearrangement uses TRBV18 and TRBJ2-1; the D gene could be TRBD1 or TRBD2 (6 bases each). The CDR3 contains 16 residues. Germline CDR1 KGHSH, CDR2 LQKENI. V was trimmed by 3 bases and J by 1 base, leaving 13 bases between them. CDR3 amino acids: CASSPSGAGSYNEQFF. DNA for the CDR3: TGTGCCAGCTCACCGTCGGGGGCAGGGTCCTACAATGAGCAGTTCTTC.

This chain uses TRBV3-1 with TRBJ2-1, with D maybe TRBD1 (6 bases). Germline lookup yields CDR1 LGHDT and CDR2 YNNKEL (reference sequence). This CDR3 has 15 amino acids. V lost 2 bases to trimming and J lost 4 bases, with 12 bases between them. The CDR3 loop is CASSQNRDTYNEQFF. The CDR3 region has the DNA TGTGCCAGCAGCCAAAACCGGGACACTTACAATGAGCAGTTCTTC.

This sequence joins TRBV6-1 and TRBJ1-1; possibly TRBD1 for D (5 bases). CDR1 MNHNS and CDR2 SASEGT come from the germline V gene. The CDR3 runs to 16 residues. The germline V and J ends were trimmed by 6 bases and 4 bases, with 21 bases remaining between them. Here the CDR3 DNA reads TGTGCCAGCAGCCGCAACGGAGGGGAGAGTAGCACTGAAGCTTTCTTT. Translated, it gives CASSRNGGESSTEAFF.

The chain combines TRBV6-5 with TRBJ2-7; D gene uncertain. Deletions cut 2 bases from V and 6 bases from J, with 8 bases between. The CDR3 is 12 amino acids. CDR1 and CDR2 from the germline V gene are MNHEY and SVGAGI. The CDR3 nucleotides read TGTGCCAGCAGTTACACTGGCGTCGAGCAGTACTTC. Its translation: CASSYTGVEQYF.

This clonotype was detected ten times or more. The rearrangement joins TRBV5-1 to TRBJ2-7; D is possibly TRBD1 or TRBD2 (5 bases each). V was shortened by 2 bases and J by 6 bases, with 9 bases between the two germline ends. CDR3 length equals 12 residues. The V gene's germline CDR1 is SGHRS and CDR2 YFSETQ. For the CDR3, the DNA is TGCGCCAGCAGCTTAGAGGGGCTCGAGCAGTACTTC. As protein: CASSLEGLEQYF.

The sample holds many counts of this clonotype. The chain recombines TRBV7-9 with TRBJ2-6, with D possibly matching TRBD1 (5 bases). V lost 3 bases, J lost 2 bases, and 11 bases lay in between. From germline, CDR1 is SEHNR and CDR2 FQNEAQ (reference sequence). The CDR3 runs 16 residues. DNA of the CDR3: TGTGCCAGCAGCTTCCAGGGCGTTACTGGGGCCAACGTCCTGACTTTC. This gives the protein CASSFQGVTGANVLTF.

The sample holds a few counts of this clonotype. Here the CDR3 omits its conserved ending phenylalanine or tryptophan, so a read error is the likely source. The DNA is left out, because the CDR3 cannot be placed on it with certainty; the CDR3 is given as TCRdb lists it. The J gene is TRBJ1-1, the V gene TRBV3-1. CDR1 and CDR2 (germline): LGHDT, YNNKEL (reference sequence). The CDR3 is 8 amino acids in total, end residues counted. This chain's CDR3 is CASSQTHV.

This clonotype was seen more than once but under ten times. The chain joins TRBV19 to TRBJ2-2, with D unresolved. The length of the CDR3 is 14 residues. V lost 6 bases and J 5 bases, leaving 13 bases between the germline ends. CDR1 LNHDA and CDR2 SQIVND come from the germline V gene (reference sequence). CDR3 region: CASRPTLRTGELFF. In DNA form, the CDR3 reads TGTGCCAGTAGGCCCACCCTGAGAACCGGGGAGCTGTTTTTT.

This clonotype was recorded at least ten times. The chain employs TRBV12-3 or TRBV12-4 and TRBJ2-1; D not certain. The CDR3 is made up of 12 amino acids. V gave up 7 bases and J gave up 7 bases, with 11 bases separating them. In nucleotides, the CDR3 is TGTGCCAGCAATCCCGGTGGGAATGAGCAGTTCTTC. As protein: CASNPGGNEQFF.

This clonotype was counted between two and nine times. V and J are TRBV20-1 and TRBJ1-1; tentative D call: TRBD1 (6 bases). Trimming removed 0 bases from V and 4 bases from J, with 15 bases in between. Germline-derived CDR1 and CDR2 are DFQATT and SNEGSKA (reference sequence). The CDR3 is made up of 15 amino acids. The CDR3 nucleotides read TGCAGTGCTAGAGATCTTGGCAGGGGAGCCACTGAAGCTTTCTTT. This gives the protein CSARDLGRGATEAFF.

This sequence joins TRBV6-1 and TRBJ2-2, with unresolved D. CDR3 length equals 13 residues. Trimming removed 5 bases from V and 4 bases from J, with 8 bases in between. Germline CDR1 is MNHNS and CDR2 is SASEGT. The CDR3 DNA is TGTGCCAGCAGTCCCTTTCTCACCGGGGAGCTGTTTTTT. It is translated as CASSPFLTGELFF.

The chain recombines TRBV24-1 with TRBJ2-3, with 9 bases identical to TRBD2. Germline loops: CDR1 KGHDR, CDR2 SFDVKD. The CDR3 covers 16 residues. The V gene end was trimmed by 0 bases and the J gene end by 4 bases; junction bases not matched to a gene: 4. CDR3 DNA sequence: TGTGCCACCAGTGATTTGTCTAGCGGGAAGGCAGATACGCAGTATTTT. It translates to CATSDLSSGKADTQYF.

The sample holds a few counts of this clonotype. CDR3 DNA sequence: TGTGCCTGGAGTGTACTAGCGGTGAGTCCCCAGGAGACCCAGTACTTC. The encoded protein is CAWSVLAVSPQETQYF. This chain uses TRBV30 with TRBJ2-5; 8 bases line up with TRBD2. V was clipped by 0 bases and J by 5 bases; unmatched bases: 11. This CDR3 has 16 amino acids. Germline V gives CDR1 GTSNPN, CDR2 SVGIG (reference sequence).

Only a few counts were recorded for this clonotype. The chain joins TRBV30 to TRBJ2-3; TRBD2 agrees at 7 bases. V trimming: 7 bases; J trimming: 0 bases; junction bases outside the gene matches: 7. Germline V gene lookup returns CDR1 GTSNPN and CDR2 SVGIG (reference sequence). The CDR3 extends over 14 amino acids. The DNA of the CDR3 is TGTGCCTCGGAGCAGCGGGGTAGCACAGATACGCAGTATTTT. Its protein product is CASEQRGSTDTQYF.

This clonotype was picked up many times. The J gene is TRBJ2-1, the V gene TRBV12-3 or TRBV12-4, with 7 bases matching TRBD2. J was trimmed by 6 bases and V by 3 bases; bases with no gene match: 8. This CDR3 contains 15 residues. CDR3 loop: CASSFLAGGGNEQFF. Here the CDR3 DNA reads TGTGCCAGCAGTTTTTTAGCGGGTGGTGGCAATGAGCAGTTCTTC.

This clonotype turned up a few times. The V call is TRBV6-1, the J call TRBJ2-7; D is unresolved. The ends were cut back, 1 base at V and 3 bases at J, with 16 bases in the middle. The CDR3 covers 16 residues. CDR1 is MNHNS, CDR2 SASEGT, per germline. The CDR3 protein is CASSEGFGQASYEQYF. CDR3 coding DNA: TGTGCCAGCAGTGAAGGTTTTGGGCAGGCGAGCTACGAGCAGTACTTC.

The rearrangement uses TRBV4-1 and TRBJ1-1; D gene unclear. With 0 bases removed from V and 4 bases from J, the gap between germline ends came to 6 bases. This CDR3 is built from 13 residues. CDR1 is MGHRA and CDR2 is YSYEKL in the germline V gene. CDR3 region: CASSQDSSTEAFF. Written as DNA, the CDR3 is TGCGCCAGCAGCCAAGACAGCAGCACTGAAGCTTTCTTT.

This chain joins TRBV29-1 and TRBJ2-3; no clear D gene. The CDR3 is 14 residues long. CDR1 is SQVTM, CDR2 ANQGSEA, per germline. V was clipped by 6 bases and J by 4 bases, with 17 bases between them. The CDR3 loop is CSVSVPYRSDTQYF. The CDR3, as DNA: TGCAGCGTCTCAGTGCCGTATCGGTCAGATACGCAGTATTTT.

This clonotype was seen only a few times. DNA for the CDR3: TGTGCCAGCAGTTCCCCATCCCGTCTAGAGCAGTACTTC. Translated, it gives CASSSPSRLEQYF. The chain employs TRBV28 and TRBJ2-7; D ambiguous. Trimming cost V 4 bases and J 7 bases, with 14 bases left between them. Germline lookup yields CDR1 MDHEN and CDR2 SYDVKM. The CDR3 spans 13 residues.

This clonotype was observed a few times. The CDR3 sequence is CASSRDAEQFF. The CDR3 nucleotides are TGCGCCAGCAGCCGGGACGCCGAGCAGTTCTTC. This rearrangement joins TRBV4-1 to TRBJ2-1; the D call may be TRBD1 or TRBD2 (5 bases each). Deletions cut 4 bases from V and 10 bases from J, with 8 bases between. This CDR3 comprises 11 residues. CDR1 is MGHRA, CDR2 YSYEKL, per germline.

This clonotype was observed many times. In DNA, the CDR3 is TGTGCCAGCAGTCTTGCCCCGGGTGGCTACACCTTC. Translating gives CASSLAPGGYTF. This chain links TRBV7-2 with TRBJ1-2; D unclear. The germline V gene has CDR1 SGHTA and CDR2 FQGNSA. The V end lost 6 bases, the J end lost 7 bases, and 12 bases lay between the germline ends. The length of the CDR3 is 12 residues.

This clonotype was counted ten times or more. The chain has TRBV20-1 and TRBJ2-1; D remains unclear. V gave up 1 base and J gave up 6 bases, with 7 bases separating them. CDR1 is DFQATT and CDR2 is SNEGSKA in the germline V gene (reference sequence). The CDR3 is 12 residues long. The CDR3 DNA reads as TGCAGTGCTAGAGCAGGTGGCAATGAGCAGTTCTTC. Amino acid sequence: CSARAGGNEQFF.

The table lists this clonotype with a few counts. The CDR3 loop reads CASSTSGTGIYGYTF. In nucleotides, the CDR3 is TGTGCCAGCAGTACGTCCGGGACAGGGATCTATGGCTACACCTTC. The chain is built from TRBV12-3 or TRBV12-4 and TRBJ1-2, with 9 bases that match TRBD1. The CDR3 loop spans 15 amino acids. After removal of 5 bases from V and 4 bases from J, the junction contained 8 bases not matched to a gene.

The CDR3 region is CASSYWQANYNEQFF. DNA for the CDR3: TGTGCCAGCAGTTACTGGCAGGCAAATTACAATGAGCAGTTCTTC. The V and J genes are TRBV6-2 or TRBV6-3 and TRBJ2-1, with D uncertain. This CDR3 region has 15 residues. V gave up 1 base and J gave up 4 bases, with 11 bases separating them. Germline lookup yields CDR1 MNHEY and CDR2 SVGEGT.

V usage is TRBV12-3 or TRBV12-4 and J usage is TRBJ2-5; 7 bases line up with TRBD1. There are 14 residues in the CDR3. V lost 4 bases to trimming and J lost 4 bases; unmatched junction nucleotides: 6. In DNA, the CDR3 is TGTGCCAGCAGTTCCCGACAGGGTCCAGAGACCCAGTACTTC. It yields the protein CASSSRQGPETQYF.

The rearrangement uses TRBV27 and TRBJ2-1; D is possibly TRBD1 (5 bases). V lost 2 bases to trimming and J lost 7 bases, with 12 bases between them. This CDR3 contains 14 residues. Germline-derived CDR1 and CDR2 are MNHEY and SMNVEV (reference sequence). The CDR3 region has the DNA TGTGCCAGCAGTTTAGGCAGGGCGCCAAATGAGCAGTTCTTC. It yields the protein CASSLGRAPNEQFF.

The chain has TRBV18 and TRBJ2-1; possible D gene TRBD1, 5 bases. Germline V gives CDR1 KGHSH, CDR2 LQKENI. Trimming left V 0 bases short and J 7 bases short, with 19 bases between. The CDR3 has 17 amino acids. DNA for the CDR3: TGTGCCAGCTCACCACCGTGCAGGGAAAGAATGAGGAATGAGCAGTTCTTC. It yields the protein CASSPPCRERMRNEQFF.